A single sample is the source of the 26 T cell receptor beta chains below, sequenced in a study of blood T cell repertoires in COVID-19. Sequenced by immunoSEQ multiplex PCR; TCRdb stores in-frame clones only, minus some. The sample has 240,000 or so clones; about 80% are singletons. The sequenced sample consisted of peripheral blood. The origin of the receptors is a woman aged 80 or over with acute or convalescent COVID-19.

The chain recombines TRBV7-8 with TRBJ1-1; the match to TRBD1 covers 7 bases. This CDR3 comprises 14 residues. CDR1 SGHVS and CDR2 FQNEAQ come from the germline V gene. V lost 5 bases to trimming and J lost 1 base; unmatched junction nucleotides: 4. In nucleotides, the CDR3 is TGTGCCAGCAGCGCAGGGGGTGGGAACACTGAAGCTTTCTTT. Translated: CASSAGGGNTEAFF.

This CDR3 reads CASSLVAGMNTEAFF. The CDR3 DNA follows: TGTGCCAGCAGCTTAGTTGCGGGAATGAACACTGAAGCTTTCTTT. V and J are TRBV11-2 and TRBJ1-1; no clear D gene. This CDR3 spans 15 amino acids. Germline V gene data show CDR1 as SGHAT and CDR2 as FQNNGV. Trimming took off 1 base at V and 0 bases at J, with 9 bases between the two ends.

The chain joins TRBV7-9 to TRBJ1-6; D is unresolved. The length of the CDR3 is 14 residues. V lost 1 base and J lost 8, with 9 bases in between. Germline V gene lookup returns CDR1 SEHNR and CDR2 FQNEAQ (reference sequence). Here the CDR3 reads CASSLVQAYSPLHF. CDR3 DNA sequence: TGTGCCAGCAGCTTAGTCCAAGCCTATTCACCCCTCCACTTT.

V usage is TRBV5-1 and J usage is TRBJ1-1; D remains unclear. The germline V gene has CDR1 SGHRS and CDR2 YFSETQ. Between the trimmed V and J ends, which lost 1 base and 0 bases, there was a span of 10 bases. CDR3 length equals 15 residues. The CDR3 reads CASSLSGRLNTEAFF. The CDR3 DNA is TGCGCCAGCAGCTTGAGTGGTAGATTGAACACTGAAGCTTTCTTT.

The chain joins TRBV7-8 to TRBJ1-1, with D perhaps matching TRBD1 (6 bases). V gave up 7 bases and J gave up 3 bases, with 15 bases separating them. The CDR3 loop spans 14 amino acids. The V gene's germline CDR1 is SGHVS and CDR2 FQNEAQ. CDR3 loop: CASTLNHRDTEAFF. The CDR3, as DNA: TGTGCCAGCACCCTAAACCACAGGGACACTGAAGCTTTCTTT.

The chain employs TRBV9 and TRBJ1-4, with 7 bases identical to TRBD1. The CDR3 covers 17 residues. V lost 0 bases and J lost 8; bases outside the gene matches: 13. CDR1 is SGDLS and CDR2 is YYNGEE in the germline V gene. In DNA, the CDR3 is TGTGCCAGCAGCGTAGGGGACAGCCCAGGGATTGGAGAAAAACTGTTTTTT. It codes for CASSVGDSPGIGEKLFF.

The chain employs TRBV4-2 and TRBJ1-1, with unresolved D. The CDR3 totals 14 residues. V was clipped by 1 base and J by 3 bases, with 9 bases between them. Germline lookup yields CDR1 LGHNA and CDR2 YNFKEQ. The CDR3 sequence is CASSQGNRDTEAFF. The CDR3, as DNA: TGTGCCAGCAGCCAAGGGAATCGGGACACTGAAGCTTTCTTT.

The CDR3 is CASSSSWGFNYGYTF. The CDR3 DNA reads as TGCGCCAGCAGCTCGAGTTGGGGCTTTAACTATGGCTACACCTTC. The J gene is TRBJ1-2, the V gene TRBV5-1; TRBD1 might be the D (5 bases). Germline loops: CDR1 SGHRS, CDR2 YFSETQ. Between the trimmed V and J ends, which lost 3 bases and 1 base, there was a span of 13 bases. The CDR3 has 15 amino acids.

This clone was seen more than once but under ten times. The chain joins TRBV2 to TRBJ1-5; 8 bases are a match to TRBD1. CDR3 length: 15 residues. J was trimmed by 1 base and V by 4 bases; bases with no gene match: 3. Per the germline V gene, CDR1 is SNHLY and CDR2 is FYNNEI. This CDR3 reads CASSAGQESNQPQHF. CDR3 DNA sequence: TGTGCCAGCAGTGCGGGACAGGAAAGCAATCAGCCCCAGCATTTT.

The chain couples TRBV7-8 to TRBJ2-6, with 8 bases identical to TRBD1. J was trimmed by 2 bases and V by 5 bases; bases with no gene match: 2. The germline gives CDR1 SGHVS, CDR2 FQNEAQ. The CDR3 length is 15 residues. In nucleotides, the CDR3 is TGTGCCAGCAGCGGACAGGGAACTGGGGCCAACGTCCTGACTTTC. It codes for CASSGQGTGANVLTF.

J is TRBJ2-1 and V is TRBV29-1, with 9 bases fitting TRBD1. The germline gives CDR1 SQVTM, CDR2 ANQGSEA. V was clipped by 1 base and J by 6 bases; unmatched bases: 7. This CDR3 has 15 residues. CDR3 nucleotides: TGCAGCGTTGAAGGTGACGGGACAGGGATCAATGAGCAGTTCTTC. Protein: CSVEGDGTGINEQFF.

This chain links TRBV14 with TRBJ1-2; D gene uncertain. Germline CDR1 SGHDN, CDR2 FVKESK. The CDR3 loop spans 14 amino acids. V was shortened by 0 bases and J by 5 bases, with 10 bases between the two germline ends. The CDR3 nucleotides are TGTGCCAGCAGCCAAGACTACAGAGGGTATGGCTACACCTTC. Amino acids: CASSQDYRGYGYTF.

The chain carries TRBV24-1 and TRBJ1-5; the D gene is possibly TRBD1 (5 bases). CDR1 and CDR2 from the germline V gene are KGHDR and SFDVKD. V dropped 5 bases and J dropped 3 bases, with 10 bases sitting between them. The CDR3 covers 14 residues. In DNA, the CDR3 is TGTGCCACCAGTGGTCCAGGGTACAATCAGCCCCAGCATTTT. Its translation: CATSGPGYNQPQHF.

The CDR3 sequence is CASRPASGSSEQFF. The DNA of the CDR3 is TGCGCCAGCAGGCCGGCGAGCGGGAGTAGTGAGCAGTTCTTC. The chain uses TRBV5-1 and TRBJ2-1, with 8 nucleotides matching TRBD2. Germline assignment: CDR1 SGHRS and CDR2 YFSETQ. Trimming at V came to 5 bases and at J to 9 bases, leaving 10 bases not matched to a gene. The length of the CDR3 is 14 residues.

The rearrangement links TRBV7-3 to TRBJ1-1; D might be TRBD1 (5 bases). This CDR3 contains 13 residues. Trimming pared 5 bases from V and 1 base from J, leaving 8 bases between. Germline lookup yields CDR1 SGHTA and CDR2 FQGTGA. In DNA, the CDR3 is TGTGCCAGCAGCCAACAGGAGAACACTGAAGCTTTCTTT. It encodes CASSQQENTEAFF. Complete variable domain (other parts from reference TRBV7-3 and TRBJ1-1): GAGVSQTPSNKVTEKGKYVELRCDPISGHTALYWYRQSLGQGPEFLIYFQGTGAADDSGLPNDRFFAVRPEGSVSTLKIQRTERGDSAVYLCASSQQENTEAFFGQGTRLTVV.

This rearrangement joins TRBV19 to TRBJ2-3; 13 bases align to TRBD2. Per the germline V gene, CDR1 is LNHDA and CDR2 is SQIVND (reference sequence). V shed 4 bases and J 3 bases; nucleotides not matched to a gene: 10. The CDR3 runs to 18 residues. The CDR3 loop is CASSSVAPGLAGTDTQYF. The CDR3 DNA sequence: TGTGCCAGTAGTAGCGTTGCCCCGGGACTAGCGGGAACAGATACGCAGTATTTT.

V and J are TRBV18 and TRBJ2-7; D may be TRBD1 (6 bases). This CDR3 spans 14 amino acids. The V end was cut by 6 bases, the J end by 0 bases, with 12 bases between. Germline V gives CDR1 KGHSH, CDR2 LQKENI. CDR3 residues: CASSPRGSSYEQYF. The CDR3 DNA reads TGTGCCAGCTCTCCCAGGGGCAGCTCCTACGAGCAGTACTTC.

This chain links TRBV10-2 with TRBJ1-1, with D possibly matching TRBD1 (5 bases). The germline CDR1 and CDR2 sequences are WSHSY and SAAADI. The CDR3 spans 15 residues. The germline V and J ends were trimmed by 0 bases and 5 bases, with 13 bases remaining between them. The CDR3 DNA follows: TGCGCCAGCAGTGAGTCCGCGGCAGGGAGGACTGAAGCTTTCTTT. It yields the protein CASSESAAGRTEAFF.

The genes are TRBV7-2 and TRBJ2-1, with D hard to call. V was trimmed by 1 base and J by 6 bases, leaving 4 bases between them. The CDR3 has 12 residues. Germline V gene data show CDR1 as SGHTA and CDR2 as FQGNSA. In nucleotides, the CDR3 is TGTGCCAGCAGCTTAGTTCGCAATGAGCAGTTCTTC. Its translation is CASSLVRNEQFF.

The CDR3 DNA reads TGCAGCGTTGCTTTTGCCAGGAACACTGAAGCTTTCTTT. It specifies CSVAFARNTEAFF. This rearrangement joins TRBV29-1 to TRBJ1-1; D ambiguous. This CDR3 has 13 amino acids. With 4 bases removed from V and 1 base from J, the gap between germline ends came to 10 bases. Looked up from germline, CDR1 is SQVTM and CDR2 is ANQGSEA.

The V call is TRBV9, the J call TRBJ2-1, with 10 bases aligning to TRBD2. Germline V gene lookup returns CDR1 SGDLS and CDR2 YYNGEE. The CDR3 is 15 residues long. After removal of 0 bases from V and 6 bases from J, the junction contained 3 bases not matched to a gene. The CDR3 nucleotides read TGTGCCAGCAGCGTAGAACTAGCGGGAACCAATGAGCAGTTCTTC. Its protein product is CASSVELAGTNEQFF. The entire variable domain, with the rest obtained from reference TRBV9 and TRBJ2-1, is as follows: DSGVTQTPKHLITATGQRVTLRCSPRSGDLSVYWYQQSLDQGLQFLIQYYNGEERAKGNILERFSAQQFPDLHSELNLSSLELGDSALYFCASSVELAGTNEQFFGPGTRLTVL.

The chain uses TRBV3-1 (or the pseudogene TRBV3-2) and TRBJ2-3, with 7 bases fitting TRBD2. V was pared by 3 bases and J by 0 bases, with 6 bases of the junction left unmatched. The CDR3 is made up of 16 amino acids. CDR1 is LGHDT, CDR2 YNNKEL, per germline (reference sequence). CDR3 DNA sequence: TGTGCCAGCAGCCAGTCTAGCGGAGGTAGCACAGATACGCAGTATTTT. It translates to CASSQSSGGSTDTQYF.

The chain links TRBV2 to TRBJ1-2; D gene unclear. V lost 4 bases and J 2 bases, leaving 17 bases between the germline ends. This CDR3 is 16 amino acids long. CDR1 is SNHLY, CDR2 FYNNEI, per germline. The CDR3, as DNA: TGTGCCAGCAGTGCCACGCAATGGACTCACAACTATGGCTACACCTTC. This codes for CASSATQWTHNYGYTF.

The chain uses TRBV25-1 and TRBJ1-5; the D is unclear. From germline, CDR1 is MGHDK and CDR2 SYGVNS. There are 13 residues in the CDR3. V was shortened by 7 bases and J by 2 bases, with 9 bases between the two germline ends. The CDR3 DNA follows: TGTGCCAGCAAACCGGAGGGCAATCAGCCCCAGCATTTT. Its protein is CASKPEGNQPQHF.

The chain is built from TRBV6-5 and TRBJ1-5; possible D gene TRBD1, 6 bases. The V gene lost 8 bases and the J gene lost 0 bases, with 8 bases spanning the gap. Germline lookup yields CDR1 MNHEY and CDR2 SVGAGI. The CDR3 totals 13 residues. The CDR3 nucleotides read TGTGCCAGCGGACAGTTTAGCAATCAGCCCCAGCATTTT. Residues: CASGQFSNQPQHF.

The rearrangement joins TRBV19 to TRBJ1-3; the D gene is possibly TRBD1 (5 bases). This CDR3 region has 14 residues. V was shortened by 7 bases and J by 4 bases, with 14 bases between the two germline ends. CDR1 LNHDA and CDR2 SQIVND come from the germline V gene (reference sequence). DNA of the CDR3: TGTGCCAGTATCGGCCAGGGCGTCGGAAACACCATATATTTT. It specifies CASIGQGVGNTIYF.